This TCR beta chain is from a study of CD8+ T cells in alopecia areata. On the study more broadly: A regimen of oral tofacitinib, 5 to 10 mg twice daily, was given to treated patients.

RNA was extracted and reverse transcribed into cDNA as the sequencing template. Clones were read by immunoSEQ multiplex PCR, and TCRdb kept only the in-frame ones, dropping some. The repertoire holds 150,000 or so clones, with about 60% as singletons. V was cut by 7 bases and J by 3 bases, with 10 bases left in between. Germline loops: CDR1 MNHNY, CDR2 SVGAGI (reference sequence). This CDR3 comprises 13 residues. V is TRBV6-6 and J is TRBJ1-5; D is possibly TRBD1 (6 bases). The receptor's source is a human donor with alopecia areata. The specimen comprised CD4+ T cells sorted from blood, sampled at week 0. CDR3 sequence: CASTDRYNQPQHF. The CDR3 DNA sequence: TGTGCCAGCACCGACAGGTACAATCAGCCCCAGCATTTT.